The source of this TCR beta chain is a study of shared clonotypes between healthy human individuals. Across the whole study: The study enrolled two women and a few men aged 18 to 49.

Findings of the study overall: Clonotype sharing across four donors was observed for around 5.1% of naive CD4 clonotypes.

Trimming stripped 5 bases from V and 2 bases from J, with 7 bases between. CDR1 and CDR2 (germline): MNHNS, SASEGT. The CDR3 contains 14 residues. With respect to this clone: As yet, its antigen is unknown.

Measured with immunoSEQ multiplex PCR; TCRdb has only the in-frame clones, and not every one. The sample gives some 2,100,000 clones, under 97% of which show up once; 0.13% is in the top ten. The V call is TRBV6-1, the J call TRBJ2-6; D perhaps matches TRBD1 (5 bases). The specimen sequenced was naive CD4+ T cells sorted from blood. Subset of the sample: CD45RA+ positively selected. The source is a man aged 18 to 30 in good health. CDR3 region: CASSIGAGANVLTF. The DNA of the CDR3 is TGTGCCAGCAGTATAGGGGCTGGGGCCAACGTCCTGACTTTC.